These 24 T cell receptor beta chains originate from one sample sequenced in a study of STAT3 mutations in large granular lymphocyte leukemia. General study points: Every T-cell large granular lymphocyte leukemia patient had at least one immunodominant TCR beta clonotype.

No antigen has been assigned to these receptors. Only in-frame clones appear in the TCRdb table, and some are missing; sequencing was by immunoSEQ multiplex PCR. The data contain 9,500 to 15,000 clones, 70% to 80% of them singletons. Sequencing was performed on peripheral blood mononuclear cells. These receptors originate from a man aged 60-69 years with T-cell large granular lymphocyte leukemia. Some clones in this sample may be carry-over from other donors' samples.

The chain links TRBV27 to TRBJ1-2; D is perhaps TRBD1 (5 bases). Germline values: CDR1 MNHEY, CDR2 SMNVEV (reference sequence). V was pared by 6 bases and J by 4 bases, with 15 bases between. The CDR3 runs 14 residues. CDR3 nucleotides: TGTGCCAGCAGGCCACAGTGGGACCGCTATGGCTACACCTTC. Translated: CASRPQWDRYGYTF.

The J gene is TRBJ2-5, the V gene TRBV28, with TRBD1 matching 7 bases. This CDR3 has 15 residues. Germline loops: CDR1 MDHEN, CDR2 SYDVKM. Trimming removed 3 bases from V and 2 bases from J; junction bases left unmatched: 6. The CDR3 loop reads CASSFEGTVQETQYF. CDR3 in DNA: TGTGCCAGCAGTTTTGAAGGGACAGTACAAGAGACCCAGTACTTC. Complete variable domain (other parts from reference TRBV28 and TRBJ2-5): DVKVTQSSRYLVKRTGEKVFLECVQDMDHENMFWYRQDPGLGLRLIYFSYDVKMKEKGDIPEGYSVSREKKERFSLILESASTNQTSMYLCASSFEGTVQETQYFGPGTRLLVL.

This clone came up a few times. V usage is TRBV18 and J usage is TRBJ2-1; no definite D call. Between the trimmed V and J ends, which lost 5 bases and 4 bases, there was a span of 9 bases. This CDR3 spans 13 amino acids. The germline V gene has CDR1 KGHSH and CDR2 LQKENI. The CDR3 DNA sequence: TGTGCCAGCTCATCGGCTAGGTACAATGAGCAGTTCTTC. This sequence encodes CASSSARYNEQFF.

This clone was found once. The chain links TRBV5-1 to TRBJ2-2, with 10 bases that match TRBD2. CDR1 and CDR2 (germline): SGHRS, YFSETQ. The CDR3 loop spans 16 amino acids. The V segment lost 0 bases and the J segment 6 bases; nucleotides outside the gene matches: 5. CDR3 nucleotides: TGCGCCAGCAGCTTGGTCCCTAGCGGGAGCGCCGGGGAGCTGTTTTTT. It yields the protein CASSLVPSGSAGELFF.

The chain joins TRBV28 to TRBJ2-1; 9 bases align to TRBD2. The CDR3 runs 17 residues. Unmatched junction bases numbered 4, after V lost 1 base and J lost 0 bases. The germline gives CDR1 MDHEN, CDR2 SYDVKM. CDR3 nucleotide sequence: TGTGCCAGCAGTTTATTTCTAGCGGGGAGCTCCTACAATGAGCAGTTCTTC. Protein product: CASSLFLAGSSYNEQFF.

CDR3 amino acids: CASSYSWSNEQFF. CDR3 nucleotide sequence: TGTGCCAGCAGTTACTCTTGGAGCAATGAGCAGTTCTTC. V is TRBV6-5 and J is TRBJ2-1; D not resolved. This CDR3 is built from 13 residues. The germline gives CDR1 MNHEY, CDR2 SVGAGI. Between the trimmed V and J ends, which lost 0 bases and 6 bases, there was a span of 6 bases.

This clone was detected only a few times. The same CDR3 also results from other DNA sequences found in this sample. The chain is built from TRBV5-1 and TRBJ1-2, with 7 nucleotides matching TRBD1. Trimming removed 0 bases from V and 6 bases from J; junction bases left unmatched: 5. CDR1 is SGHRS, CDR2 YFSETQ, per germline. The CDR3 covers 14 residues. CDR3 loop: CASSLDRGRNGYTF. CDR3 in DNA: TGCGCCAGCAGCTTGGACAGGGGACGGAATGGCTACACCTTC.

J is TRBJ2-1 and V is TRBV27, with a tentative D call TRBD2 (5 bases). Germline V gives CDR1 MNHEY, CDR2 SMNVEV (reference sequence). Trimming cost V 7 bases and J 9 bases, with 13 bases left between them. The CDR3 runs 12 residues. The CDR3 protein is CASTQSEGEQFF. In nucleotides, the CDR3 is TGTGCCAGCACCCAATCCGAGGGTGAGCAGTTCTTC.

This chain uses TRBV10-3 with TRBJ2-3; 8 bases are a match to TRBD2. Germline CDR1 and CDR2: ENHRY and SYGVKD. CDR3 size: 15 residues. V dropped 3 bases and J dropped 2; count of bases not matched to a gene: 4. CDR3 nucleotide sequence: TGTGCCATCAGTGACGGGAGGGACTACACAGATACGCAGTATTTT. It is translated as CAISDGRDYTDTQYF.

The chain couples TRBV7-9 to TRBJ1-2, with D maybe TRBD1 (6 bases). Trimming cost V 5 bases and J 8 bases, with 12 bases left between them. Per the germline V gene, CDR1 is SEHNR and CDR2 is FQNEAQ (reference sequence). The CDR3 contains 12 residues. The CDR3 loop reads CASSPADRGYTF. CDR3 DNA sequence: TGTGCCAGCAGCCCGGCAGACAGGGGCTACACCTTC.

This chain joins TRBV7-9 and TRBJ2-7; a possible D gene is TRBD1 (5 bases). The CDR3 sequence is 14 residues long. Germline CDR1 SEHNR, CDR2 FQNEAQ (reference sequence). V gave up 4 bases and J gave up 6 bases, with 16 bases separating them. The CDR3 DNA reads TGTGCCAGCAGCTCCAGCAGGGTGAAAGGCGAGCAGTACTTC. This codes for CASSSSRVKGEQYF.

The chain is built from TRBV14 and TRBJ1-1, with unresolved D. Germline CDR1 reads SGHDN; CDR2 reads FVKESK. Trimming pared 1 base from V and 2 bases from J, leaving 5 bases between. The CDR3 contains 13 residues. As DNA, the CDR3 is TGTGCCAGCAGCCAAGCCCTAAACACTGAAGCTTTCTTT. This encodes CASSQALNTEAFF.

The chain is built from TRBV14 and TRBJ2-5; TRBD1 matches at 9 bases. This CDR3 contains 15 residues. Germline CDR1 is SGHDN and CDR2 is FVKESK. J was trimmed by 6 bases and V by 1 base; bases with no gene match: 6. The CDR3 DNA follows: TGTGCCAGCAGCCAAGTGGTGGACAGGGGTCAGACCCAGTACTTC. Translating gives CASSQVVDRGQTQYF.

This rearrangement joins TRBV28 to TRBJ1-4, with D possibly being TRBD1 (5 bases). The germline V gene has CDR1 MDHEN and CDR2 SYDVKM. V lost 3 bases and J 3 bases, leaving 8 bases between the germline ends. This CDR3 spans 14 amino acids. CDR3: CASSFTRANEKLFF. CDR3 sequence (DNA): TGTGCCAGCAGTTTCACCAGGGCTAATGAAAAACTGTTTTTT.

Only a few counts were recorded for this clone. The rearrangement uses TRBV7-7 and TRBJ2-1; 9 bases are a match to TRBD2. The junction had 4 bases not matched to a gene; V was cut back by 3 bases and J by 10 bases. From germline, CDR1 is SSHAT and CDR2 FNYEAQ (reference sequence). CDR3 size: 13 residues. CDR3 sequence reads: CASSFLAGGEQFF. CDR3 coding DNA: TGTGCCAGCAGCTTCTTGGCGGGAGGGGAGCAGTTCTTC.

The chain carries TRBV21-1 and TRBJ1-2; TRBD1, the table's D call, was not compared with the DNA. TRBV21-1 is reported as a pseudogene. CDR3 size: 14 residues. The CDR3 spells CASSKALTIQGYTF. The CDR3 region has the DNA TGTGCCAGCAGCAAAGCGCTCACCATCCAGGGCTACACCTTC.

The chain is built from TRBV18 and TRBJ2-5; D possibly corresponds to TRBD1 (6 bases). This CDR3 has 17 amino acids. The germline V gene has CDR1 KGHSH and CDR2 LQKENI. V shed 6 bases and J shed 2 bases, with 22 bases lying between them. In nucleotides, the CDR3 is TGTGCCAGCTCGCGTGACCCTAGGACAGTAGGTCAAGAGACCCAGTACTTC. Its protein product is CASSRDPRTVGQETQYF.

V and J are TRBV27 and TRBJ2-5; the D gene is possibly TRBD2 (6 bases). V was pared by 5 bases and J by 1 base, with 14 bases between. The CDR3 is made up of 15 amino acids. Germline CDR1 and CDR2: MNHEY and SMNVEV (reference sequence). The CDR3 protein is CASSPWLGGQETQYF. Here the CDR3 DNA reads TGTGCCAGCAGTCCATGGTTGGGAGGCCAAGAGACCCAGTACTTC.

The chain is built from TRBV7-9 and TRBJ2-3; D is perhaps TRBD1 (5 bases). V dropped 2 bases and J dropped 0 bases, with 6 bases sitting between them. Germline lookup yields CDR1 SEHNR and CDR2 FQNEAQ (reference sequence). CDR3 length: 14 amino acids. The chain's CDR3 is CASSLRQSTDTQYF. The CDR3 DNA reads as TGTGCCAGCAGCTTACGACAGAGCACAGATACGCAGTATTTT.

The chain links TRBV27 to TRBJ2-1; the match to TRBD2 covers 10 bases. The germline CDR1 and CDR2 sequences are MNHEY and SMNVEV (reference sequence). The CDR3 covers 17 residues. With 2 bases clipped from V and 0 bases from J, the junction kept 4 bases outside the gene matches. CDR3 sequence: CASSLGLAVSSYNEQFF. DNA for the CDR3: TGTGCCAGCAGTTTAGGACTAGCGGTTAGCTCCTACAATGAGCAGTTCTTC.

The V call is TRBV11-3, the J call TRBJ2-1; 8 bases align to TRBD1. J gave up 9 bases and V 5 bases, and 9 bases lay outside the gene matches. The CDR3 has 14 amino acids. Per germline, CDR1 SGHNT and CDR2 YENEEA. The CDR3 sequence: CASSSRTGYGEQFF. In DNA, the CDR3 is TGTGCCAGCAGCAGCCGGACAGGGTACGGTGAGCAGTTCTTC.

The chain combines TRBV7-3 with TRBJ2-5, with D hard to call. There are 13 residues in the CDR3. Trimming left V 0 bases short and J 3 bases short, with 5 bases between. The germline V gene encodes CDR1 SGHTA and CDR2 FQGTGA. The CDR3 DNA reads as TGTGCCAGCAGCTTAACGCCGGAAGAGACCCAGTACTTC. The encoded protein is CASSLTPEETQYF.

This chain joins TRBV6-5 and TRBJ1-1; no clear D. The CDR3 has 13 residues. CDR1 is MNHEY and CDR2 is SVGAGI in the germline V gene. V was pared by 5 bases and J by 4 bases, with 11 bases between. The CDR3 region is CASSNLGFTEAFF. CDR3 coding DNA: TGTGCCAGCAGTAACCTGGGGTTCACTGAAGCTTTCTTT.

The V and J genes are TRBV6-5 and TRBJ2-7; D is unclear. The CDR3 runs 15 residues. The V gene lost 0 bases and the J gene lost 2 bases, with 11 bases spanning the gap. Germline CDR1 and CDR2: MNHEY and SVGAGI. This chain's CDR3 is CASSYSSPVPYEQYF. The CDR3 DNA is TGTGCCAGCAGTTACTCGTCCCCAGTCCCCTACGAGCAGTACTTC.